This T cell receptor (beta chain) was captured in a study of CD8 T cells in Susac syndrome. The CDR3 consists of 15 residues. CDR1 is LGHDT and CDR2 is YNNKEL in the germline V gene (reference sequence). Unmatched junction bases numbered 8, after V lost 5 bases and J lost 4 bases. RNA totalling roughly 0.45 to 1 ug underwent reverse transcription with random hexamers. One entry per CDR3 protein results from TCRdb running MiXCR on the immunoSEQ multiplex PCR reads. Of some 200,000 distinct CDR3 sequences detected, 90% to 95% appear once; the ten largest clones hold 0.093%. Material: CD4+ T cells from PBMCs. The chain employs TRBV3-1 and TRBJ2-7; 10 bases are a match to TRBD2. The sequence was obtained from a human donor with multiple sclerosis. The CDR3 reads CASSKLAGVGYEQYF. The CDR3 DNA sequence: TGTGCCAGCAGCAAGCTAGCGGGAGTAGGGTACGAGCAGTACTTC.